Sequencing of this TCR beta chain was carried out in a study of PD-L1 blockade in urothelial cancer. Study summary: Male sex and bladder-origin urothelial cancer characterized about 85% of the 29 patients.

The method was immunoSEQ multiplex PCR; TCRdb's version includes in-frame clones alone and lacks a portion of them. This table holds approximately 46,000 clones, more than 75% found once. V lost 1 base, J lost 1 base, and 7 bases lay in between. This CDR3 is 13 amino acids long. Germline-derived CDR1 and CDR2 are SQVTM and ANQGSEA. Enrolled patients showed locally advanced or metastatic urothelial carcinoma. This sequence joins TRBV29-1 and TRBJ1-1; a weak D match, TRBD1 (5 bases). The TCR comes from a man aged 65 to 79 with urothelial cancer. The material was PBMCs, obtained around atezolizumab (anti-PD-L1) treatment. The CDR3 reads CSVEGQQNTEAFF. CDR3 bases: TGCAGCGTTGAAGGACAGCAGAACACTGAAGCTTTCTTT.